The 13 T cell receptor beta chains in this list originate from one sample, sequenced in a study of early T cells in non-severe SARS-CoV-2 infection. MiXCR, run by TCRdb on the 5' RACE reads, gives a single entry per CDR3 protein. The sample has roughly 72,000 distinct CDR3 sequences, 9.5% to 15% seen once. The sequences come from whole blood, collected at baseline. The source of these receptors is an adult who was a healthcare worker with PCR-confirmed SARS-CoV-2 infection or an uninfected control (not recorded which).

This clonotype came up many times. V usage is TRBV19 and J usage is TRBJ2-5, with D perhaps matching TRBD2 (7 bases). CDR1 LNHDA and CDR2 SQIVND come from the germline V gene (reference sequence). V was cut by 10 bases and J by 2 bases, with 14 bases left in between. The CDR3 has 13 amino acids. CDR3 sequence: CATGRGQQETQYF. The CDR3 DNA follows: TGTGCCACTGGGCGGGGGCAACAAGAGACCCAGTACTTC.

This clonotype was observed many times. V usage is TRBV18 and J usage is TRBJ1-1, with TRBD1 identical over 9 bases. The CDR3 consists of 15 residues. Germline V lookup: CDR1 KGHSH, CDR2 LQKENI. The V and J ends lost 2 bases and 1 base, in that order; junction bases with no gene match: 2. In nucleotides, the CDR3 is TGTGCCAGCTCACCAGGGGGACAGGGGAACACTGAAGCTTTCTTT. Its protein is CASSPGGQGNTEAFF.

The genes are TRBV29-1 and TRBJ2-3; TRBD1 is a possible D gene (5 bases). CDR1 SQVTM and CDR2 ANQGSEA come from the germline V gene. The CDR3 runs to 12 residues. CDR3: CADSTSTDTQYF. CDR3 in DNA: TGCGCCGACAGCACTAGCACAGATACGCAGTATTTT.

This clonotype has just a few counts. A much more abundant neighbour one base away suggests this may be a read error. This chain uses TRBV6-2 or TRBV6-3 with TRBJ2-1; no definite D call. CDR1 and CDR2 (germline): MNHEY, SVGEGT. This CDR3 contains 11 residues. CDR3 residues: CASSYVSDQLF. The CDR3 DNA sequence: TGTGCCAGCAGTTACGTTAGTGACCAGCTCTTC.

This clonotype has at least ten counts. V usage is TRBV27 and J usage is TRBJ1-2; 7 nucleotides line up with TRBD1. CDR3 length: 15 residues. V was pared by 5 bases and J by 6 bases, with 12 bases of the junction left unmatched. Per the germline V gene, CDR1 is MNHEY and CDR2 is SMNVEV (reference sequence). This CDR3 is CASSAYRGGFNGYTF. The CDR3 nucleotides are TGTGCCAGCAGTGCGTACAGGGGTGGTTTTAATGGCTACACCTTC.

This clonotype was observed a handful of times. The rearrangement links TRBV11-2 to TRBJ2-7; 7 positions agree with TRBD2. Trimming took 2 bases from V and 3 from J; bases not matched to a gene: 10. CDR3 size: 16 residues. In germline, CDR1 is SGHAT, CDR2 FQNNGV. This CDR3 is CASSLSLADMGYEQYF. The CDR3 nucleotides are TGTGCCAGCAGCTTAAGTCTAGCGGATATGGGCTACGAGCAGTACTTC.

A few counts support this clonotype. The V call is TRBV4-2, the J call TRBJ2-1; D gene uncertain. Germline CDR1 reads LGHNA; CDR2 reads YNFKEQ. Trimming removed 0 bases at V and 3 bases at J, with 9 bases between. This CDR3 has 15 amino acids. CDR3 sequence: CASSQEYQDYNEQFF. The CDR3 DNA is TGTGCCAGCAGCCAAGAGTACCAGGACTACAATGAGCAGTTCTTC.

The chain links TRBV7-2 to TRBJ1-5; weak D call: TRBD1 (6 bases). This CDR3 has 14 residues. Germline CDR1 reads SGHTA; CDR2 reads FQGNSA. Trimming took off 5 bases at V and 5 bases at J, with 13 bases between the two ends. CDR3 nucleotide sequence: TGTGCCAGCAGCCTATACAGGGCGGATCAGCCCCAGCATTTT. This sequence encodes CASSLYRADQPQHF.

This clonotype was found many times. The chain links TRBV12-3 or TRBV12-4 to TRBJ1-1, with unresolved D. V lost 4 bases and J 1 base, leaving 7 bases between the germline ends. The CDR3 has 13 residues. CDR3 residues: CASSSGPNTEAFF. Here the CDR3 DNA reads TGTGCCAGCAGTTCGGGCCCGAACACTGAAGCTTTCTTT.

This clonotype has a handful of counts. The gene calls are TRBV20-1 and TRBJ1-2, with 7 positions matching TRBD1. V gave up 0 bases and J gave up 3 bases; unmatched junction bases: 10. Germline values: CDR1 DFQATT, CDR2 SNEGSKA (reference sequence). This CDR3 contains 16 residues. CDR3 region: CSARDPGRGQDYGYTF. For the CDR3, the DNA is TGCAGTGCTAGAGACCCTGGGAGGGGGCAGGACTATGGCTACACCTTC.

V gene TRBV11-2 combines with J gene TRBJ2-6, with D perhaps matching TRBD1 (5 bases). The CDR3 is made up of 16 amino acids. Germline values: CDR1 SGHAT, CDR2 FQNNGV. Trimming left V 3 bases short and J 0 bases short, with 9 bases between. The CDR3 loop reads CASSLQGTSGANVLTF. The CDR3 DNA reads TGTGCCAGCAGCTTGCAGGGAACCTCTGGGGCCAACGTCCTGACTTTC.

This clonotype has only a few counts. The V and J genes are TRBV20-1 and TRBJ2-1; no clear D gene. Trimming pared 3 bases from V and 1 base from J, leaving 13 bases between. Germline CDR1 reads DFQATT; CDR2 reads SNEGSKA (reference sequence). This CDR3 region has 15 residues. The chain's CDR3 is CSARSARLSYNEQFF. The CDR3 DNA sequence: TGCAGTGCTAGGTCGGCCAGGCTATCCTACAATGAGCAGTTCTTC.

This clonotype was detected a few times. The V and J genes are TRBV7-9 and TRBJ1-6; unclear D gene. Trimming took off 3 bases at V and 9 bases at J, with 12 bases between the two ends. The CDR3 has 14 amino acids. Germline V lookup: CDR1 SEHNR, CDR2 FQNEAQ (reference sequence). The CDR3 loop is CASSLNQESSPLHF. The CDR3 coding sequence is TGTGCCAGCAGCTTGAACCAGGAGAGTTCACCCCTCCACTTT.